This T cell receptor (beta chain) comes out of a study of blood T cell repertoires in COVID-19. Study-level information: Samples of COVID-19 (acute and convalescent) were obtained from the United States, Italy and Spain. PBMCs, B-cell-depleted T cells, or T cells were the source of the cDNA or gDNA that made up the material.

As handled by the study authors: Reference gene primers were amplified, and this amplification served to estimate nucleated cell counts. Method: immunoSEQ multiplex PCR; TCRdb's copy keeps in-frame clones and lacks some. That table is the source of V, J and clone size, and D and trimming were worked out from the DNA. This sample carries approximately 73,000 clones, around 84% of them seen once, and the ten largest clones take 0.65% to 0.9%. The CDR3 spans 13 residues. With V trimmed by 10 bases and J by 9 bases, 8 bases remained unmatched. The germline V gene encodes CDR1 MDHEN and CDR2 SYDVKM. Material for sequencing was peripheral blood. The chain uses TRBV28 and TRBJ2-7, with TRBD2 matching 14 bases. The TCR comes from a woman in her 70s with acute or convalescent COVID-19. The CDR3 DNA is TGTGCCACAAAGGGACTAGCGGGAGCTCTGCAGTACTTC. Its protein product is CATKGLAGALQYF.